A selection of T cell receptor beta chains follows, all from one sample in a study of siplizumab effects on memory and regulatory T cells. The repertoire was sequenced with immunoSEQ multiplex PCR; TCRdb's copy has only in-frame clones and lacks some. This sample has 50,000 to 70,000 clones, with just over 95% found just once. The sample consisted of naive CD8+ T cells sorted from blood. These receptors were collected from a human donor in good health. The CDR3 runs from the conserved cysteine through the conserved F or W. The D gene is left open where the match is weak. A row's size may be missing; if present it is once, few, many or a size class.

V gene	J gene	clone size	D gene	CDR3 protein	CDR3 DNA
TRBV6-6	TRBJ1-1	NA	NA	CAVGGTEAFF	TGTGCCGTAGGTGGGACTGAAGCTTTCTTT
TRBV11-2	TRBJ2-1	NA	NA	CASSPLTGSSYNEQFF	TGTGCCAGCAGCCCTCTCACCGGTAGCTCCTACAATGAGCAGTTCTTC
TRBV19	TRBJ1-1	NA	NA	CASSMVYTEAFF	TGTGCCAGTAGTATGGTTTACACTGAAGCTTTCTTT
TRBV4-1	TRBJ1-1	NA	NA	CASSQPLGGGAFF	TGCGCCAGCAGCCAACCCCTTGGGGGTGGGGCTTTCTTT
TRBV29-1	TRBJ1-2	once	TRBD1	CSDDRVRNYGYTF	TGCAGCGACGACAGGGTGAGAAACTATGGCTACACCTTC
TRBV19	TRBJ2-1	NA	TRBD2	CASSMSGAYNEQFF	TGTGCCAGTAGTATGAGCGGGGCTTACAATGAGCAGTTCTTC
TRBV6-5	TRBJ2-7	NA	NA	CASSYSRGYEQYF	TGTGCCAGCAGTTACTCTCGGGGGTACGAGCAGTACTTC
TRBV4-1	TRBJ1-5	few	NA	CASSQRGPNQPQHF	TGCGCCAGCAGCCAACGGGGGCCCAATCAGCCCCAGCATTTT
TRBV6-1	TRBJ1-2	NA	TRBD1	CASRQGESYTF	TGTGCCAGCAGACAGGGGGAATCCTACACCTTC
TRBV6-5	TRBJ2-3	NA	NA	CASSTPPGTQYF	TGTGCCAGCAGTACCCCCCCGGGTACGCAGTATTTT
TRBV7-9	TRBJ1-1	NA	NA	CASSLMNTEAFF	TGTGCCAGCAGCCTCATGAACACTGAAGCTTTCTTT
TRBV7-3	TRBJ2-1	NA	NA	CASSIYGGEQFF	TGTGCCAGCAGCATTTATGGTGGTGAGCAGTTCTTC
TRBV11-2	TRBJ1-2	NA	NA	CASSFYGDNYGYTF	TGTGCCAGCAGCTTTTACGGCGATAACTATGGCTACACCTTC
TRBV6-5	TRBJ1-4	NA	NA	CASSYSRANEKLFF	TGTGCCAGCAGTTACTCTAGGGCTAATGAAAAACTGTTTTTT
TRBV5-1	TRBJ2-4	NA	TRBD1	CASSNGTVLAKNIQYF	TGCGCCAGCAGCAACGGGACAGTGTTAGCCAAAAACATTCAGTACTTC
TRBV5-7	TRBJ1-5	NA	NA	CASSPGGVKGNQPQHF	TGTGCCAGCAGCCCGGGAGGGGTTAAAGGCAATCAGCCCCAGCATTTT
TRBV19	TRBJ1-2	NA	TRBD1	CASTAGTEIYGYTF	TGTGCCAGTACCGCCGGGACAGAAATTTATGGCTACACCTTC
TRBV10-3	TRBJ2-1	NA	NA	CAISAREAPTIQEQFF	TGTGCCATCAGTGCTAGGGAAGCTCCTACAATTCAGGAGCAGTTCTTC
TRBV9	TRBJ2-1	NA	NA	CASSGTRDPKEQFF	TGTGCCAGCAGCGGAACCAGGGACCCAAAAGAGCAGTTCTTC
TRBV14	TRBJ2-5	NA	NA	CASSQETLGGQYF	TGTGCCAGCAGCCAAGAGACCCTCGGAGGGCAGTACTTC
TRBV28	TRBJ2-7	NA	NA	CASSPGQTYEQYF	TGTGCCAGCAGTCCAGGACAGACCTACGAGCAGTACTTC
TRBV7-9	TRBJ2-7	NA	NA	CASSLGVIYEQYF	TGTGCCAGCAGCTTAGGCGTTATTTACGAGCAGTACTTC
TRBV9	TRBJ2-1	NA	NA	CASSVQGYPVNEQFF	TGTGCCAGCAGCGTACAGGGTTACCCTGTCAATGAGCAGTTCTTC
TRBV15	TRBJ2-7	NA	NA	CATSPERGSEAEQYF	TGTGCCACCAGCCCAGAACGGGGTTCAGAGGCCGAGCAGTACTTC
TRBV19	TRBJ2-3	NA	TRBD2	CASSIGPLAGADTQYF	TGTGCCAGTAGTATAGGGCCCCTAGCGGGGGCAGATACGCAGTATTTT
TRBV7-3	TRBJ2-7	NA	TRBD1	CASSYMGTGGAYEQYF	TGTGCCAGCAGTTATATGGGGACAGGGGGCGCCTACGAGCAGTACTTC
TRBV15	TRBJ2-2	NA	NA	CATSRDFSLAADYTGELFF	TGTGCCACCAGCAGAGATTTCTCTCTAGCTGCGGATTACACCGGGGAGCTGTTTTTT
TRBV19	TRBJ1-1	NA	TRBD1	CASSDQGGEAFF	TGTGCCAGTAGTGACCAGGGGGGTGAAGCTTTCTTT
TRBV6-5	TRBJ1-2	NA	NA	CASSYSRQGWYYGYTF	TGTGCCAGCAGTTACTCGAGGCAGGGTTGGTACTATGGCTACACCTTC
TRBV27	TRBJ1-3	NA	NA	CASSPSYGTYTIYF	TGTGCCAGCAGCCCGTCTTACGGGACATACACCATATATTTT
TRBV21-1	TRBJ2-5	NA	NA	CASSSDTEGPPETQYF	TGTGCCAGCAGCTCTGACACGGAGGGACCCCCGGAGACCCAGTACTTC
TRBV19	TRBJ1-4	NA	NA	CASSVTWPTNEKLFF	TGTGCCAGTAGTGTAACTTGGCCAACTAATGAAAAACTGTTTTTT
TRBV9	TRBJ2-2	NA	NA	CASSGQTGYTGELFF	TGTGCCAGCAGCGGACAAACAGGGTACACCGGGGAGCTGTTTTTT
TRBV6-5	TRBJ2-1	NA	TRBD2	CASSPLAGGRNEQFF	TGTGCCAGCAGTCCCCTAGCGGGGGGGCGGAATGAGCAGTTCTTC
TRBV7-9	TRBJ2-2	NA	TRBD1	CASSRTGEVSWNTGELFF	TGTGCCAGCAGCCGGACAGGGGAGGTATCATGGAACACCGGGGAGCTGTTTTTT
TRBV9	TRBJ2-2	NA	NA	CASSVGGSGELFF	TGTGCCAGCAGCGTAGGGGGTTCCGGGGAGCTGTTTTTT
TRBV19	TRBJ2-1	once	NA	CASSIGRNNEQFF	TGTGCCAGTAGTATAGGCAGGAACAATGAGCAGTTCTTC
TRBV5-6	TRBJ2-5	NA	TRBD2	CASSIPSGGGETQYF	TGTGCCAGCAGCATCCCTAGCGGGGGGGGAGAGACCCAGTACTTC
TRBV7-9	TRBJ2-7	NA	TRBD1	CASSFPRAGGQGTYEQYF	TGTGCCAGCAGCTTTCCCCGCGCAGGAGGACAGGGAACCTACGAGCAGTACTTC
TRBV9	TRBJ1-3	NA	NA	CASSAENTIYF	TGTGCCAGCAGCGCAGAAAACACCATATATTTT
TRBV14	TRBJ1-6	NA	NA	CASRGPYNSPLHF	TGTGCCAGCAGGGGCCCCTATAATTCACCCCTCCACTTT
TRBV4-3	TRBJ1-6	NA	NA	CASSQDGGSDSPLHF	TGCGCCAGCAGCCAAGACGGGGGTAGTGATTCACCCCTCCACTTT
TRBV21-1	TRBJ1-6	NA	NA	CASSKGPTGSRTYNSPLHF	TGTGCCAGCAGCAAAGGACCGACAGGGAGTAGGACCTATAATTCACCCCTCCACTTT
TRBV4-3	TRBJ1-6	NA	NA	CASSQGTGLSPLHF	TGCGCCAGCAGCCAAGGTACAGGACTATCACCCCTCCACTTT
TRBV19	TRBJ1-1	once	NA	CASSTSPNTEAFF	TGTGCCAGTAGTACCTCCCCTAACACTGAAGCTTTCTTT
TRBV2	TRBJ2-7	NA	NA	CATTEGHEQYF	TGTGCCACCACTGAGGGACACGAGCAGTACTTC
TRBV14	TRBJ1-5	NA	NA	CASSQGSVNQPQHF	TGTGCCAGCAGCCAGGGGTCTGTAAATCAGCCCCAGCATTTT
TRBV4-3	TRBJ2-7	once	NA	CASSQDRGAYEQYF	TGCGCCAGCAGCCAAGATCGGGGAGCCTACGAGCAGTACTTC
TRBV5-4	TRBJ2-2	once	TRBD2	CASLGGGASEELFF	TGTGCCAGCTTAGGCGGGGGGGCCTCAGAGGAGCTGTTTTTT
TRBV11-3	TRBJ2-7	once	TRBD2	CASSSSGGPYEQYF	TGTGCCAGCAGCTCGAGCGGGGGACCCTACGAGCAGTACTTC
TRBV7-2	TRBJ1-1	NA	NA	CASSLDLGAGTEAFF	TGTGCCAGCAGCTTAGATCTGGGGGCGGGAACTGAAGCTTTCTTT
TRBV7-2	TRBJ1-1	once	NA	CASSPPGFNTEAFF	TGTGCCAGCAGCCCACCGGGGTTCAACACTGAAGCTTTCTTT
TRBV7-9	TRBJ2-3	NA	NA	CAFRLADTQYF	TGTGCCTTCCGACTCGCGGATACGCAGTATTTT
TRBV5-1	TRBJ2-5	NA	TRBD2	CASSLAGGVETQYF	TGCGCCAGCAGCTTGGCCGGGGGGGTGGAGACCCAGTACTTC
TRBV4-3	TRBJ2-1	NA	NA	CASSQDSIYNEQFF	TGCGCCAGCAGCCAAGATAGCATATACAATGAGCAGTTCTTC
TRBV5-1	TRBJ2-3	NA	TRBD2	CASSLISGGTDTQYF	TGCGCCAGCAGCCTGATTAGCGGGGGCACAGATACGCAGTATTTT
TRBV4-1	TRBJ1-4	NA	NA	CASHGAQVGAVRIMDAKLFF	TGCGCCAGCCACGGGGCCCAAGTGGGTGCCGTTAGGATTATGGACGCAAAACTGTTTTTT
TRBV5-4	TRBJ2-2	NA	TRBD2	CASSTERGGLTGELFF	TGTGCCAGCAGCACTGAGCGGGGGGGCCTCACCGGGGAGCTGTTTTTT
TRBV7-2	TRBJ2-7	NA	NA	CASSLFLGPREQYF	TGTGCCAGCAGCTTATTCTTGGGACCACGCGAGCAGTACTTC
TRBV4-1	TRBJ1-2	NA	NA	CASSQGWGGYTF	TGCGCCAGCAGCCAAGGGTGGGGCGGCTACACCTTC